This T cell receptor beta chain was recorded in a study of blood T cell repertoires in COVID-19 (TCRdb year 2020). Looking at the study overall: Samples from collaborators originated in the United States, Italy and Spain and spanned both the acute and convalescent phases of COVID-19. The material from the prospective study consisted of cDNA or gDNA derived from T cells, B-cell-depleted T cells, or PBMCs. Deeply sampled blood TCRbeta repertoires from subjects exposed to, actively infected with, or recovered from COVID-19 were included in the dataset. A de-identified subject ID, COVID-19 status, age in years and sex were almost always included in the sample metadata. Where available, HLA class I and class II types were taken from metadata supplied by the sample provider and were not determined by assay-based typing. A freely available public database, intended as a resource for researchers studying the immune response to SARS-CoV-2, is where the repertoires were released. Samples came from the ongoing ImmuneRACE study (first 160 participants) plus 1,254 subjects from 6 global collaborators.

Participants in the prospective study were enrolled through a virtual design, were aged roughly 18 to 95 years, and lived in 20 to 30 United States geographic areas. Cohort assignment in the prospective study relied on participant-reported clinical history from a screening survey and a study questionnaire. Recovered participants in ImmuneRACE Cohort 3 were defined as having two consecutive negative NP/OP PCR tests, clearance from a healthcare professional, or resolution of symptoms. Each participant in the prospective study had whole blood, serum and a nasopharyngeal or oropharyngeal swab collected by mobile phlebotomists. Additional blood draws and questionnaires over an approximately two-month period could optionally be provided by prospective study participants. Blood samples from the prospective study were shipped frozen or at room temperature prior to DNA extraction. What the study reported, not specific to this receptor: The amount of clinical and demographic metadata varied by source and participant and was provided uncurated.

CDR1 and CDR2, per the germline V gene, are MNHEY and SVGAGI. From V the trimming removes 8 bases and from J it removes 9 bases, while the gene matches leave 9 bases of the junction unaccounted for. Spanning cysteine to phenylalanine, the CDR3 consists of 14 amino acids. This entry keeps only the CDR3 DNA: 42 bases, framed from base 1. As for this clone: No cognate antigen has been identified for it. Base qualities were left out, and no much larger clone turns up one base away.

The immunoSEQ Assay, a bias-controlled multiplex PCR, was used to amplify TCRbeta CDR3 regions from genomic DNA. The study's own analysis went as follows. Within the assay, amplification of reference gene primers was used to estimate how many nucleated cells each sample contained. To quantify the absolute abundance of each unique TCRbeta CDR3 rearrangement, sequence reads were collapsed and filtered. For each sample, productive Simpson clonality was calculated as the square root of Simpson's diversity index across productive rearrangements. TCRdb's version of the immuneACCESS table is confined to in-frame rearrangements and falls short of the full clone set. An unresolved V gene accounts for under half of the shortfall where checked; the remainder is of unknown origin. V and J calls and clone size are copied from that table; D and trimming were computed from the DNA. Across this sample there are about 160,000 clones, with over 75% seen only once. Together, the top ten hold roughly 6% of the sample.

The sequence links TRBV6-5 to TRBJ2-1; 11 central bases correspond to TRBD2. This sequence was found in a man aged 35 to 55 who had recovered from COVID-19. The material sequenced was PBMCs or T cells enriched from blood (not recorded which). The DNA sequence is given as TGTGCCAGCGCCGGTAGCGGGGGGGCTAGTGAGCAGTTCTTC. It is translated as CASAGSGGASEQFF.